Presented here are 32 T cell receptor beta chains from one specimen sequenced in a study of identical twins. TCRdb reanalysed the 5' RACE reads using MiXCR and keeps one entry per CDR3 protein. The data hold 690,000 or so distinct CDR3 sequences, with about 9.4% observed a single time. The data were also submitted as part of a second study, on yellow fever vaccine responses in identical twins.

Sequenced input: PBMCs. The receptor source for this set is a woman under 30 in good health.

This clonotype came up many times. The chain couples TRBV5-1 to TRBJ1-1; 8 bases line up with TRBD1. The CDR3 totals 15 residues. CDR1 and CDR2 (germline): SGHRS, YFSETQ. The junction had 9 bases not matched to a gene; V was cut back by 4 bases and J by 4 bases. The CDR3 loop reads CASSAGQGGSTEAFF. CDR3 DNA sequence: TGCGCCAGCAGCGCAGGACAGGGAGGTTCCACTGAAGCTTTCTTT.

This clonotype has a count of ten or more. The gene calls are TRBV5-1 and TRBJ2-4, with 7 bases that match TRBD1. The CDR3 is 16 residues long. V was clipped by 4 bases and J by 0 bases; unmatched bases: 7. From germline, CDR1 is SGHRS and CDR2 YFSETQ. This CDR3 reads CASSLQGDLAKNIQYF. CDR3 nucleotides: TGCGCCAGCAGCCTTCAGGGGGATCTAGCCAAAAACATTCAGTACTTC.

The rearrangement links TRBV3-1 to TRBJ2-2, with TRBD2 identical over 8 bases. The germline V gene encodes CDR1 LGHDT and CDR2 YNNKEL (reference sequence). CDR3 length: 16 amino acids. V dropped 4 bases and J dropped 0; count of bases not matched to a gene: 4. The CDR3 nucleotides are TGTGCCAGCAGCCGGATGGGACTAGCGAACACCGGGGAGCTGTTTTTT. It translates to CASSRMGLANTGELFF.

The V gene is TRBV29-1, the J gene TRBJ2-7; 9 bases align to TRBD1. With V trimmed by 0 bases and J by 4 bases, 7 bases remained unmatched. Germline V gives CDR1 SQVTM, CDR2 ANQGSEA. This CDR3 has 15 residues. Written as DNA, the CDR3 is TGCAGCGTTGAAGATCGGGACAGGGAAAATTACGAGCAGTACTTC. Its protein is CSVEDRDRENYEQYF.

The rearrangement uses TRBV4-3 and TRBJ2-7; 12 bases agree with TRBD1. The CDR3 length is 16 residues. The germline CDR1 and CDR2 sequences are LGHNA and YSLEER. The V gene end was trimmed by 0 bases and the J gene end by 6 bases; junction bases not matched to a gene: 6. The DNA of the CDR3 is TGCGCCAGCAGCCAAGATCGGGGACAGGGGGCGAGCGAGCAGTACTTC. Its protein product is CASSQDRGQGASEQYF.

This chain links TRBV6-5 with TRBJ2-3; TRBD1 might be the D (5 bases). V lost 2 bases and J lost 9, with 9 bases in between. Per germline, CDR1 MNHEY and CDR2 SVGAGI. This CDR3 comprises 12 residues. CDR3 region: CASSYGAGTQYF. In DNA form, the CDR3 reads TGTGCCAGCAGTTACGGGGCCGGGACGCAGTATTTT.

This sequence joins TRBV7-6 and TRBJ2-7, with D uncertain. Trimming removed 5 bases at V and 7 bases at J, with 15 bases between. Germline V gene lookup returns CDR1 SGHVS and CDR2 FNYEAQ. The CDR3 runs 13 residues. The CDR3 region is CASSLPAGMEQYF. CDR3 nucleotide sequence: TGTGCCAGCAGCCTCCCAGCTGGGATGGAGCAGTACTTC.

This chain joins TRBV20-1 and TRBJ2-7, with a weak D call TRBD1 (5 bases). Germline V gives CDR1 DFQATT, CDR2 SNEGSKA (reference sequence). The V and J ends lost 0 bases and 6 bases respectively, with 15 bases between them. The CDR3 contains 14 residues. CDR3 sequence reads: CSARDVQGLVEQYF. CDR3 DNA sequence: TGCAGTGCTAGAGATGTGCAGGGCCTCGTCGAGCAGTACTTC.

This clonotype was counted ten times or more. The chain employs TRBV28 and TRBJ2-6; TRBD1 matches 8 bases. The CDR3 extends over 15 amino acids. V shed 4 bases, J shed 8 bases, and the junction held 7 bases outside the gene matches. CDR1 MDHEN and CDR2 SYDVKM come from the germline V gene. For the CDR3, the DNA is TGTGCCAGCAGTTCAGGGGGCATAAATACCAACGTCCTGACTTTC. Protein product: CASSSGGINTNVLTF.

The chain combines TRBV6-1 with TRBJ2-7; tentative D call: TRBD2 (6 bases). CDR3 size: 14 residues. V was shortened by 7 bases and J by 5 bases, with 18 bases between the two germline ends. CDR1 and CDR2 (germline): MNHNS, SASEGT. The CDR3 bases are TGTGCCAGCACCGCAAGGGAAACTAGCCACGAGCAGTACTTC. Translating gives CASTARETSHEQYF.

This clonotype occurred a few times. The junction departs from the called germline gene at one end, perhaps through a read error. This chain uses TRBV28 with TRBJ2-7; 14 bases line up with TRBD2. The CDR3 consists of 13 residues. The germline gives CDR1 MDHEN, CDR2 SYDVKM. In nucleotides, the CDR3 is TGTGCCAGCAGTTCGGGACTAGCGGGAGAAAGGCACTTC. Translating it yields CASSSGLAGERHF.

This clonotype has more than one count but fewer than ten. The CDR3 nucleotides read TGTGCCAGCAGCCGCGCTGTAGGGGGGGAGCAGTACTTC. It is translated as CASSRAVGGEQYF. The chain is built from TRBV12-3 or TRBV12-4 and TRBJ2-7, with D tentatively TRBD1 or TRBD2 (6 bases each). Trimming shortened V by 6 bases and J by 7 bases, and 16 bases separated the two germline ends. This CDR3 region has 13 residues.

This clonotype was counted ten times or more. This chain connects TRBV2 to TRBJ2-7, with 9 bases lining up with TRBD1. With 8 bases clipped from V and 3 bases from J, the junction kept 2 bases outside the gene matches. Looked up from germline, CDR1 is SNHLY and CDR2 is FYNNEI. CDR3 length: 12 residues. Here the CDR3 reads CASRDRVYEQYF. In nucleotides, the CDR3 is TGTGCCAGCCGGGACAGGGTCTACGAGCAGTACTTC.

The V gene is TRBV5-1, the J gene TRBJ2-7; TRBD1 aligns across 9 bases. CDR1 SGHRS and CDR2 YFSETQ come from the germline V gene. With 4 bases clipped from V and 0 bases from J, the junction kept 8 bases outside the gene matches. The CDR3 totals 16 residues. The chain's CDR3 is CASSRRTGAISYEQYF. DNA of the CDR3: TGCGCCAGCAGCCGCAGGACAGGGGCGATCTCCTACGAGCAGTACTTC. The whole variable domain, filled in from reference TRBV5-1 and TRBJ2-7, reads KAGVTQTPRYLIKTRGQQVTLSCSPISGHRSVSWYQQTPGQGLQFLFEYFSETQRNKGNFPGRFSGRQFSNSRSEMNVSTLELGDSALYLCASSRRTGAISYEQYFGPGTRLTVT.

This clonotype showed up many times. The chain carries TRBV20-1 and TRBJ1-5; D call uncertain. CDR1 is DFQATT, CDR2 SNEGSKA, per germline (reference sequence). The CDR3 runs to 14 residues. Trimming removed 1 base at V and 2 bases at J, with 9 bases between. This CDR3 reads CSARAPGGNQPQHF. CDR3 sequence (DNA): TGCAGTGCTAGAGCCCCCGGGGGCAATCAGCCCCAGCATTTT.

The chain employs TRBV18 and TRBJ2-7; 7 bases line up with TRBD1. CDR3 length: 15 amino acids. The V gene end was trimmed by 4 bases and the J gene end by 3 bases; junction bases not matched to a gene: 9. Germline V gene lookup returns CDR1 KGHSH and CDR2 LQKENI. CDR3 nucleotide sequence: TGTGCCAGCTCACATGACTCACGGGACAGCTACGAGCAGTACTTC. This translates into CASSHDSRDSYEQYF.

The chain links TRBV2 to TRBJ2-4; possibly TRBD2 for D (5 bases). The V end was cut by 6 bases, the J end by 6 bases, with 12 bases between. CDR3 size: 13 residues. CDR1 is SNHLY, CDR2 FYNNEI, per germline. CDR3 sequence: CASRLRDGNIQYF. CDR3 in DNA: TGTGCCAGCAGACTCCGGGATGGAAACATTCAGTACTTC.

This clonotype has only a few counts. The CDR3 DNA follows: TGCAGTGCTACAACCGAAGGCCTTTTCTGGGGTTCACCCCTCCACTTT. Translation: CSATTEGLFWGSPLHF. This chain joins TRBV20-1 and TRBJ1-6; D is uncertain. Germline CDR1 and CDR2: DFQATT and SNEGSKA (reference sequence). This CDR3 region has 16 residues. V lost 4 bases and J 9 bases, leaving 22 bases between the germline ends.

This clonotype was seen ten or more times. V usage is TRBV7-9 and J usage is TRBJ2-7; 10 nucleotides align to TRBD1. V lost 5 bases and J lost 3; bases outside the gene matches: 7. The CDR3 contains 15 residues. Per germline, CDR1 SEHNR and CDR2 FQNEAQ (reference sequence). CDR3 DNA sequence: TGTGCCAGCAGCCCCCCCAGGACAGGGGGCTACGAGCAGTACTTC. It is translated as CASSPPRTGGYEQYF.

This clonotype was observed many times. The chain combines TRBV5-1 with TRBJ2-7, with D possibly matching TRBD1 (5 bases). CDR1 is SGHRS, CDR2 YFSETQ, per germline. Deletions cut 0 bases from V and 2 bases from J, with 9 bases between. There are 14 residues in the CDR3. The CDR3 nucleotides read TGCGCCAGCAGCTTGGAGGGCAGGGCCTACGAGCAGTACTTC. This sequence encodes CASSLEGRAYEQYF.

This clonotype turned up a few times. V gene TRBV5-5 combines with J gene TRBJ1-5, with D maybe TRBD1 (5 bases). The V and J ends lost 1 base and 6 bases respectively, with 8 bases between them. Germline CDR1 is SGHKS and CDR2 is YYEKEE (reference sequence). The CDR3 runs to 13 residues. The CDR3 spells CASSLPGTQPQHF. In nucleotides, the CDR3 is TGTGCCAGCAGCTTGCCAGGGACTCAGCCCCAGCATTTT.

The sample holds a few counts of this clonotype. The chain combines TRBV12-3 or TRBV12-4 with TRBJ1-3, with D perhaps matching TRBD1 (5 bases). Trimming left V 2 bases short and J 4 bases short, with 12 bases between. The CDR3 totals 15 residues. In DNA form, the CDR3 reads TGTGCCAGCAGTTTATGGGGGGTAGGAGGAAACACCATATATTTT. Its protein product is CASSLWGVGGNTIYF.

This clonotype has ten or more counts. The chain combines TRBV5-1 with TRBJ1-2; 7 nucleotides align to TRBD1. Germline V lookup: CDR1 SGHRS, CDR2 YFSETQ. The CDR3 has 14 residues. V shed 0 bases, J shed 7 bases, and the junction held 6 bases outside the gene matches. CDR3: CASSLEVTGSGYTF. The CDR3 DNA sequence: TGCGCCAGCAGCTTGGAAGTGACAGGGAGTGGCTACACCTTC.

This clonotype was found a few times. The chain joins TRBV7-9 to TRBJ2-7; 9 bases line up with TRBD1. The germline V gene has CDR1 SEHNR and CDR2 FQNEAQ (reference sequence). Losses at the gene ends were 5 bases for V and 3 bases for J; bases not matched to a gene: 5. The CDR3 sequence is 14 residues long. CDR3 DNA: TGTGCCAGCAGCGCGGGACAGGGATACTACGAGCAGTACTTC. This gives the protein CASSAGQGYYEQYF.

V gene TRBV7-9 combines with J gene TRBJ2-7, with D hard to call. The CDR3 contains 13 residues. Trimming left V 7 bases short and J 2 bases short, with 12 bases between. The germline gives CDR1 SEHNR, CDR2 FQNEAQ (reference sequence). The CDR3 reads CASTRQQTYEQYF. DNA of the CDR3: TGTGCCAGCACCCGTCAGCAGACCTACGAGCAGTACTTC.

This clonotype appeared a few times. DNA of the CDR3: TGTGCCACCAGCAGAGATGGCAGCAGCTCCTACAATGAGCAGTTCTTC. It encodes CATSRDGSSSYNEQFF. This chain connects TRBV15 to TRBJ2-1; D is unclear. Looked up from germline, CDR1 is LNHNV and CDR2 is YYDKDF (reference sequence). This CDR3 comprises 16 residues. Between the trimmed V and J ends, which lost 0 bases and 0 bases, there was a span of 9 bases. Full variable domain (rest looked up from reference TRBV15 and TRBJ2-1): DAMVIQNPRYQVTQFGKPVTLSCSQTLNHNVMYWYQQKSSQAPKLLFHYYDKDFNNEADTPDNFQSRRPNTSFCFLDIRSPGLGDTAMYLCATSRDGSSSYNEQFFGPGTRLTVL.

This rearrangement joins TRBV7-9 to TRBJ1-6; 12 nucleotides match TRBD1. The V and J ends lost 4 bases and 9 bases, in that order; junction bases with no gene match: 4. Germline CDR1 SEHNR, CDR2 FQNEAQ (reference sequence). The CDR3 contains 15 residues. The CDR3 coding sequence is TGTGCCAGCAGCTCCGGGACAGGGGGCCGTTCACCCCTCCACTTT. Translation gives CASSSGTGGRSPLHF.

At least ten counts were recorded for this clonotype. The chain is built from TRBV28 and TRBJ2-5, with 11 bases lining up with TRBD2. The CDR3 length is 15 residues. Germline trimming cut 7 bases from V and 4 bases from J; bases unmatched to any gene: 8. Per germline, CDR1 MDHEN and CDR2 SYDVKM. This CDR3 reads CASTLSGGASETQYF. As DNA, the CDR3 is TGTGCCAGCACCCTTAGCGGGGGGGCCTCAGAGACCCAGTACTTC. Filled out from reference TRBV28 and TRBJ2-5, the complete variable domain reads DVKVTQSSRYLVKRTGEKVFLECVQDMDHENMFWYRQDPGLGLRLIYFSYDVKMKEKGDIPEGYSVSREKKERFSLILESASTNQTSMYLCASTLSGGASETQYFGPGTRLLVL.

There are a few counts of this clonotype. The chain carries TRBV13 and TRBJ2-1; maybe TRBD1 (5 bases). This CDR3 is 14 amino acids long. The V end was cut by 5 bases, the J end by 7 bases, with 15 bases between. Germline CDR1 is PRHDT and CDR2 is FYEKMQ (reference sequence). CDR3: CASSPRPQGNEQFF. CDR3 bases: TGTGCCAGCAGCCCACGCCCGCAGGGTAATGAGCAGTTCTTC.

This clonotype was seen a few times. In DNA, the CDR3 is TGCAGCGTCACCGGGACTAGCGGGGGTATAGATGAGCAGTTCTTC. It codes for CSVTGTSGGIDEQFF. This chain joins TRBV29-1 and TRBJ2-1; 14 bases are shared with TRBD2. The CDR3 is 15 amino acids. The germline V gene has CDR1 SQVTM and CDR2 ANQGSEA. Unmatched junction bases numbered 9, after V lost 6 bases and J lost 8 bases.

The chain is built from TRBV11-2 and TRBJ2-3; TRBD1 matches 11 bases. The length of the CDR3 is 19 residues. Germline assignment: CDR1 SGHAT and CDR2 FQNNGV. V lost 1 base and J lost 1; bases outside the gene matches: 10. CDR3 sequence reads: CASSLVPWTGGAGTDTQYF. CDR3 nucleotide sequence: TGTGCCAGCAGCTTAGTCCCCTGGACAGGGGGCGCAGGCACAGATACGCAGTATTTT.

In its sample, this clonotype was seen many times. V gene TRBV15 combines with J gene TRBJ2-3; 7 nucleotides align to TRBD2. Germline loops: CDR1 LNHNV, CDR2 YYDKDF (reference sequence). Unmatched junction bases numbered 9, after V lost 0 bases and J lost 6 bases. CDR3 length: 16 amino acids. As DNA, the CDR3 is TGTGCCACCAGCAGAGAGGCGGGAGTGGGACCGGATACGCAGTATTTT. Translation gives CATSREAGVGPDTQYF.